This record concerns one T cell receptor beta chain sequence. The target antigen is unknown. This CDR3 has 15 residues. Germline lookup yields CDR1 SGHTA and CDR2 FQGTGA. V was trimmed by 0 bases and J by 8 bases, leaving 16 bases between them. Vbeta (60) and Jbeta (13) primers were used in the PCR. The data were produced by immunoSEQ multiplex PCR, yet TCRdb's version contains in-frame clones alone and is incomplete. The sample has 50,000 to 75,000 clones; around 83% are singletons. The data are from a study of cytomegalovirus exposure and HLA in healthy donors. Whole-study results and caveats: There were 150 or so TCR beta chains listed as cytomegalovirus-associated. V segments that were indistinguishable, TRBV6-2 and TRBV6-3 among them, were omitted from analysis.

The chain links TRBV7-3 to TRBJ1-1; D perhaps matches TRBD1 (6 bases). The clonotype comes from a human donor in good health. Sequenced: PBMCs. Here the CDR3 reads CASSLTTGKAHEAFF. The DNA for the CDR3 is TGTGCCAGCAGCTTAACGACAGGAAAAGCCCACGAAGCTTTCTTT.